The entry below gives a single T cell receptor (beta chain) sequence along with its context. What antigen it recognizes has not been identified. No base-level quality is on record; no much larger clone is a single base apart. This entry belongs to a study of blood T cell repertoires in COVID-19 (dated by TCRdb to 2019 to 2021). As for the study more broadly: The collaborator samples originated in the United States, Italy and Spain and spanned the acute and convalescent phases of COVID-19. The dataset comprised deeply sampled blood TCRbeta repertoires from subjects exposed to, actively infected with, or recovered from COVID-19. Sample metadata almost always included a de-identified subject ID, COVID-19 status, age in years and sex. Where HLA class I and class II types were available, the types were taken from metadata supplied by the sample provider, not from assay-based typing. Samples came from the ongoing ImmuneRACE study (first 160 participants) plus 1,254 subjects from 6 global collaborators. The prospective study material was composed of cDNA or gDNA derived from T cells, B-cell-depleted T cells, or PBMCs. The repertoires were released in a freely available public database meant as a resource for research on the immune response to SARS-CoV-2. The investigation overall reported the following: The amount of clinical and demographic metadata varied by source and participant and was provided uncurated.

Participants in the prospective study were aged roughly 18 to 89 years, lived in 20 to 25 United States geographic areas, and enrolled through a virtual design. In the prospective study, participants were assigned to cohorts based on the clinical history participants reported in a screening survey and a study questionnaire. Recovered participants in ImmuneRACE Cohort 3 were defined as having two consecutive negative NP/OP PCR tests, clearance from a healthcare professional, or resolution of symptoms. Mobile phlebotomists in the prospective study collected whole blood, serum and a nasopharyngeal or oropharyngeal swab from every participant. Participants in the prospective study had the option to provide additional blood draws and questionnaires over a 2-month period. Before DNA extraction, prospective study blood samples were shipped either frozen or at room temperature. TCRbeta CDR3 regions were amplified from genomic DNA by means of the immunoSEQ Assay, a bias-controlled multiplex PCR. Regarding the original processing steps: The number of nucleated cells in each sample was estimated from the amplification of reference gene primers within the assay. Sequence reads were collapsed and filtered to measure the absolute abundance of every unique TCRbeta CDR3 rearrangement. For each sample, productive Simpson clonality was calculated as the square root of Simpson's diversity index over productive rearrangements. TCRdb mirrors the immuneACCESS table, restricted to in-frame sequences. Some clones are absent from its copies; in checked studies, under half trace to an unresolved V gene, and the reason for the others is unknown. The DNA gave D and trimming, while V, J and clone size come from that table. In this sample the table shows approximately 350,000 clones, around 89% of which occur a single time. The ten largest clones capture around 1% of the sample.

The germline V gene specifies SNHLY as CDR1 and FYNNEI as CDR2. At the junction V is shortened by 8 bases and J by 4 bases, with 12 bases in between. The cysteine opens and the phenylalanine closes a CDR3 of 13 amino acids. Of all the DNA, just the CDR3 is kept, 39 bases in frame from base 1. This receptor was obtained from a young man who had recovered from COVID-19. What was sequenced was PBMCs or T cells enriched from blood (not recorded which). Recombination linked TRBV2 to TRBJ2-1; the D gene is perhaps TRBD2, on 6 matching bases. The DNA sequence is as follows: TGTGCCAGCGGGGGACTCGTTTACAATGAGCAGTTCTTC. Its coded protein is CASGGLVYNEQFF.